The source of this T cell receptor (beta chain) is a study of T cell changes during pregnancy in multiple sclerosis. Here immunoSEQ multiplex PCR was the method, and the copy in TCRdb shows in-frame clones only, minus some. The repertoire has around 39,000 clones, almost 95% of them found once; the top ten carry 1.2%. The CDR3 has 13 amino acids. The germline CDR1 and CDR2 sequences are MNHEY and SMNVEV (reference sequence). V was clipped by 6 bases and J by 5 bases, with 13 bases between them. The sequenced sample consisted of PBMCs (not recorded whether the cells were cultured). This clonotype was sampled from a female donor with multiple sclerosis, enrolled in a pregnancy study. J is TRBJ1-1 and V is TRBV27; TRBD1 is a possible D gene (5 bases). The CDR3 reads CASRDSIGTEAFF. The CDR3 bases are TGTGCCAGCAGAGACAGTATAGGGACTGAAGCTTTCTTT.